The clone carrying this TCR beta chain has a handful of counts. The V end lost 5 bases, the J end lost 5 bases, and 3 bases lay between the germline ends. Germline V gene lookup returns CDR1 SGHNT and CDR2 YENEEA. This CDR3 has 11 residues. The source of the sample is a study of CD8 T cells in Susac syndrome. Random-hexamer reverse transcription was applied to about 0.5 to 1 ug RNA. TCRdb called the immunoSEQ multiplex PCR reads again in MiXCR, with one record for every CDR3 protein. The sample has 200,000 to 300,000 distinct CDR3 sequences, approximately 92% seen once. The clonotype comes from a human donor with multiple sclerosis. The sample comprised CD4+ T cells from PBMCs. V is TRBV11-3 and J is TRBJ2-2; D is uncertain. CDR3 nucleotide sequence: TGTGCCAGCAGCGATACCGGGGAGCTGTTTTTT. This sequence encodes CASSDTGELFF.